One T cell receptor beta chain is described in this entry. Its specificity is unknown. The sample originates from a study of cytomegalovirus exposure and HLA in healthy donors. Study findings and constraints: Most TCR beta V segments were productive about 87% or about 30% of the time in an earlier analysis. DRB1 showed the most TCR associations and HLA-C the fewest in a later analysis, as rates varied by HLA locus.

A multiplex PCR was run with 60 Vbeta primers and 13 Jbeta primers. In the authors' workflow: An analysis performed later counted 70 million to 90 million unique TCR beta chains (roughly 9.9 million of them shared). TCRdb's table, derived via immunoSEQ multiplex PCR, lists solely in-frame clones and lacks some. The DNA was the basis for D and trimming; V, J and clone size are from that table. The data show 110,000 to 150,000 clones, with around 79% seen just once and less than 2% held by the top ten. Trimming stripped 3 bases from V and 0 bases from J, with 23 bases between. This CDR3 region has 19 residues. Germline CDR1 reads MDHEN; CDR2 reads SYDVKM.

The sequence was collected from a woman aged 25 to 39 in good health and CMV-seronegative. Sequences were obtained from PBMCs. V and J are TRBV28 and TRBJ1-2; TRBD1 is a possible D gene (6 bases). CDR3 nucleotide sequence: TGTGCCAGCAGTTTTTTAGGGAGGGGGACAACCACCGCTAACTATGGCTACACCTTC. It specifies CASSFLGRGTTTANYGYTF.